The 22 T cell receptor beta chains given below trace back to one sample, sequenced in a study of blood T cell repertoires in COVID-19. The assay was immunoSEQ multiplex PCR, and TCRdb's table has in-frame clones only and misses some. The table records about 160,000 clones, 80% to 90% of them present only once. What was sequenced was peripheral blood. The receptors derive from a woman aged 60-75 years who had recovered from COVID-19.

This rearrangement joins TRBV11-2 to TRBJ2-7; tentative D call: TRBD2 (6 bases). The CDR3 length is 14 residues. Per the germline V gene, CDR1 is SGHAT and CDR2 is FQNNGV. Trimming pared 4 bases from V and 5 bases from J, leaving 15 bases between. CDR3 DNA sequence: TGTGCCAGCAGCTCAGGCGGGGCCGGGGACGAGCAGTACTTC. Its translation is CASSSGGAGDEQYF. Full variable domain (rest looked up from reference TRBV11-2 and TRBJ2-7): EAGVAQSPRYKIIEKRQSVAFWCNPISGHATLYWYQQILGQGPKLLIQFQNNGVVDDSQLPKDRFSAERLKGVDSTLKIQPAKLEDSAVYLCASSSGGAGDEQYFGPGTRLTVT.

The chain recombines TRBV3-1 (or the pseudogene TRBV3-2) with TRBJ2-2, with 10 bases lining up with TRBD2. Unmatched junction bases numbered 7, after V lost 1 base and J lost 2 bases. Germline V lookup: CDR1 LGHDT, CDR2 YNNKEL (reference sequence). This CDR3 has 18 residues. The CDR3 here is CASSQVAGGTRNTGELFF. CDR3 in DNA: TGTGCCAGCAGCCAAGTAGCGGGGGGAACCAGAAACACCGGGGAGCTGTTTTTT.

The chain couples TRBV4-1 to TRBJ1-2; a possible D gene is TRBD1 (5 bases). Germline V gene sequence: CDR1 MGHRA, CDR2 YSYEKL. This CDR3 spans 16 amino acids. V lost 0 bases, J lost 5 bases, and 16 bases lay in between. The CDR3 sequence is CASSQDLQGLGYGYTF. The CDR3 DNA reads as TGCGCCAGCAGCCAAGATCTCCAGGGTCTTGGGTATGGCTACACCTTC.

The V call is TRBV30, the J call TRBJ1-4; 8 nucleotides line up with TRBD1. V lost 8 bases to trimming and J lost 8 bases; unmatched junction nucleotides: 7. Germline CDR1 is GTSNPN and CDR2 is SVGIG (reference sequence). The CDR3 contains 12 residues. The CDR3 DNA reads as TGTGCCCGTGGACAGGGTGGCGAAAAACTGTTTTTT. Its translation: CARGQGGEKLFF.

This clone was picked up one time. As DNA, the CDR3 is TGTGCCAGCAGTTACTCGAGACAGGGGTCCTACGAGCAGTACTTC. Its translation: CASSYSRQGSYEQYF. This chain uses TRBV6-5 with TRBJ2-7, with 8 positions matching TRBD1. Germline assignment: CDR1 MNHEY and CDR2 SVGAGI. With V trimmed by 0 bases and J by 1 base, 2 bases remained unmatched. CDR3 length equals 15 residues.

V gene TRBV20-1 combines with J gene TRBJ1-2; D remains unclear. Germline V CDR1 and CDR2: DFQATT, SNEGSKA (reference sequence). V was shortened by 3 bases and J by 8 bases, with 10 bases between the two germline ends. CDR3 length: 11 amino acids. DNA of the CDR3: TGCAGTGCTAGCTGGCAGAAAGGCTACACCTTC. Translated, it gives CSASWQKGYTF.

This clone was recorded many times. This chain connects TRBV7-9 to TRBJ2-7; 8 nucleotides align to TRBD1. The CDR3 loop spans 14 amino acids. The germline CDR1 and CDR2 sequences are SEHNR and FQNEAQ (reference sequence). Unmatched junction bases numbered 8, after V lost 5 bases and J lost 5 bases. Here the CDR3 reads CASSPDRDAHEQYF. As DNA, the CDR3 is TGTGCCAGCAGCCCGGACAGGGACGCCCACGAGCAGTACTTC.

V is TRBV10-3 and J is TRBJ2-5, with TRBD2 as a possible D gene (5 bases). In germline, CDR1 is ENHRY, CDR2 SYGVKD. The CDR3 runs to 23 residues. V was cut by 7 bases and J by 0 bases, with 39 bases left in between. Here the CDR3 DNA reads TGTGCCATCAAGGCCGGGATCGAGGGTAATCTCCAGCTCCGCGTCCCTCACCAAGAGACCCAGTACTTC. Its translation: CAIKAGIEGNLQLRVPHQETQYF.

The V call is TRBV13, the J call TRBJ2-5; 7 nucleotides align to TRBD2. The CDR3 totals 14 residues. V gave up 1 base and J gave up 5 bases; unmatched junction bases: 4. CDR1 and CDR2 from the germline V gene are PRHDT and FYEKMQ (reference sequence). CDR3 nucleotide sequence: TGTGCCAGCAGCTTAGTGGGCGGGGGTGAGACCCAGTACTTC. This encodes CASSLVGGGETQYF.

CDR3 coding DNA: TGTGCCAGCTCACCGGGGGGGGGTCGAGCTTTCTTT. It translates to CASSPGGGRAFF. V gene TRBV18 combines with J gene TRBJ1-1, with D tentatively TRBD1 (5 bases). The CDR3 contains 12 residues. Germline V lookup: CDR1 KGHSH, CDR2 LQKENI. Trimming removed 3 bases from V and 10 bases from J, with 12 bases in between.

The CDR3 DNA sequence: TGTGCCAGCAACCGACAGGGTTCTAATGAAAAACTGTTTTTT. It is translated as CASNRQGSNEKLFF. The chain joins TRBV28 to TRBJ1-4; TRBD1 aligns across 7 bases. The length of the CDR3 is 14 residues. Germline CDR1 and CDR2: MDHEN and SYDVKM. Trimming took 7 bases from V and 3 from J; bases not matched to a gene: 5.

The CDR3 protein is CASSLRPTSSNQPQHF. CDR3 coding DNA: TGTGCCAGCAGCTTGCGCCCGACAAGTAGCAATCAGCCCCAGCATTTT. The chain couples TRBV11-2 to TRBJ1-5; no clear D gene. The germline CDR1 and CDR2 sequences are SGHAT and FQNNGV. Trimming removed 3 bases from V and 0 bases from J, with 12 bases in between. The CDR3 length is 16 residues.

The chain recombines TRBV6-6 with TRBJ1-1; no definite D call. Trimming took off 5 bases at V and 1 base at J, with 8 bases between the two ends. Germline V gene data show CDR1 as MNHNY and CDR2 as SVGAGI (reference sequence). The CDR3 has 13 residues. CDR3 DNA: TGTGCCAGCAGTGTAACTTCGAACACTGAAGCTTTCTTT. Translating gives CASSVTSNTEAFF.

This chain's CDR3 is CASSPHALGAGGYGYTF. As DNA, the CDR3 is TGTGCCAGCAGCCCTCACGCCCTTGGGGCAGGGGGATATGGCTACACCTTC. The genes are TRBV11-2 and TRBJ1-2, with 7 bases identical to TRBD1. Germline V gene data show CDR1 as SGHAT and CDR2 as FQNNGV. V was clipped by 5 bases and J by 5 bases; unmatched bases: 17. The CDR3 has 17 amino acids.

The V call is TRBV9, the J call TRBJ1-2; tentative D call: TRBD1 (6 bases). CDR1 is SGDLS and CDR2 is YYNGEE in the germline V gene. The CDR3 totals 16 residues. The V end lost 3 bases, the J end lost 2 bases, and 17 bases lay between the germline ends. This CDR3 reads CASSAGGQRGNYGYTF. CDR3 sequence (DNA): TGTGCCAGCAGCGCGGGGGGACAAAGGGGGAACTATGGCTACACCTTC.

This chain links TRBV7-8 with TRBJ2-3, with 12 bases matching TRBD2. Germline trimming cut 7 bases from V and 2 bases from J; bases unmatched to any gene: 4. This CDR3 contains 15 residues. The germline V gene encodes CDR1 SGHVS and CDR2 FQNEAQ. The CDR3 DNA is TGTGCCAGCACCGGACTAGCGGGGTTCACAGATACGCAGTATTTT. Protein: CASTGLAGFTDTQYF.

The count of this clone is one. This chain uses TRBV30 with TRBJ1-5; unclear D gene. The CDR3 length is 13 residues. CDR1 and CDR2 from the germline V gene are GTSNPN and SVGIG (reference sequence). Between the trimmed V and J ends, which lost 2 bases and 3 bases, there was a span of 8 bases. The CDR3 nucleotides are TGTGCCTGGAGTCAAACAGACAATCAGCCCCAGCATTTT. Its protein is CAWSQTDNQPQHF.

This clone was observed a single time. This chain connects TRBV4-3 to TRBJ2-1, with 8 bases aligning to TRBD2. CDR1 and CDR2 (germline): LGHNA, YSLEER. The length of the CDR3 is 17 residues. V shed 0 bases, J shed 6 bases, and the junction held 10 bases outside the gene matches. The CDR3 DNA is TGCGCCAGCAGCCAAGAGGGACTAGTTGGGACCCTCAATGAGCAGTTCTTC. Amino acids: CASSQEGLVGTLNEQFF.

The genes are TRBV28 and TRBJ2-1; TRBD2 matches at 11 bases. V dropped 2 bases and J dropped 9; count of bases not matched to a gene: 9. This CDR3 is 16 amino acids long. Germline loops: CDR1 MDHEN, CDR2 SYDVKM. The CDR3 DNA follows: TGTGCCAGCAGTTTAAGGGTAGCGGGGGGGCCGGTTGAGCAGTTCTTC. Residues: CASSLRVAGGPVEQFF.

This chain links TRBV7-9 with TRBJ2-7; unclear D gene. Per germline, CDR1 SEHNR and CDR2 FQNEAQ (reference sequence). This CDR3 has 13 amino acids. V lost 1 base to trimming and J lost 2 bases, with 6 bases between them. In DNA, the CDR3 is TGTGCCAGCAGCTTAGACATCCCCTACGAGCAGTACTTC. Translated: CASSLDIPYEQYF.

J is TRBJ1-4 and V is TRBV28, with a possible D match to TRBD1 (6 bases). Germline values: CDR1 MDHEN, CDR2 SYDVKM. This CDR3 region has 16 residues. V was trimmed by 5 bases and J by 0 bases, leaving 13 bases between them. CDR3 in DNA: TGTGCCAGCAGTCTCCGGACAGCGGCAACTAATGAAAAACTGTTTTTT. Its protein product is CASSLRTAATNEKLFF.

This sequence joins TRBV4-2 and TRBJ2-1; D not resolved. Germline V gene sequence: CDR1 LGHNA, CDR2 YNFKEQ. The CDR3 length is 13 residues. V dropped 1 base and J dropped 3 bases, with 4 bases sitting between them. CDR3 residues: CASSQGLYNEQFF. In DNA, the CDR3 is TGTGCCAGCAGCCAAGGTCTCTACAATGAGCAGTTCTTC.